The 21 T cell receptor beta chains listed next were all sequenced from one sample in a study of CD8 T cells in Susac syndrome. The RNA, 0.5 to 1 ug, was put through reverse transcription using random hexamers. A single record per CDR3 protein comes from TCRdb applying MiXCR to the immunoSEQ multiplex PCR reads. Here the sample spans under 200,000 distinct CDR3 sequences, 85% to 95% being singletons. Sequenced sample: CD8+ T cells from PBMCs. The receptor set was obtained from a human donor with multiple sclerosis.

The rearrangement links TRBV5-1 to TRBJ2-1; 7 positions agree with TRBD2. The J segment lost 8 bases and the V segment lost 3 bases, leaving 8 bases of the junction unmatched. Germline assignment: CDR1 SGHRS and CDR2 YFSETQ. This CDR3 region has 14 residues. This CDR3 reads CASSSAGMEDEQFF. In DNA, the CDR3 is TGCGCCAGCAGCTCAGCGGGAATGGAGGATGAGCAGTTCTTC.

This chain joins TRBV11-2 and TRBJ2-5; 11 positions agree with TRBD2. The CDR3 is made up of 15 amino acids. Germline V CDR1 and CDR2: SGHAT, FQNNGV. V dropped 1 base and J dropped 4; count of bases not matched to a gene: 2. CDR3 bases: TGTGCCAGCAGCTTAGTAGGACTAGCGGGAGAGACCCAGTACTTC. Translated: CASSLVGLAGETQYF.

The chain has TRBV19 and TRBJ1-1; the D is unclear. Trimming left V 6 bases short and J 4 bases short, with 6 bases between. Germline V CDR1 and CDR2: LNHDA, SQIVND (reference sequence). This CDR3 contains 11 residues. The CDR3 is CASRWGTEAFF. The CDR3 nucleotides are TGTGCCAGTAGATGGGGCACTGAAGCTTTCTTT.

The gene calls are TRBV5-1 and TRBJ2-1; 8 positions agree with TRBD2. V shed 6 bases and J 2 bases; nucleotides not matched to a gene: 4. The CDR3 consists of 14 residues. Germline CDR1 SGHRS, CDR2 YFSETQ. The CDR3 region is CASTVAGPYNEQFF. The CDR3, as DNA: TGCGCCAGCACAGTAGCGGGACCCTACAATGAGCAGTTCTTC.

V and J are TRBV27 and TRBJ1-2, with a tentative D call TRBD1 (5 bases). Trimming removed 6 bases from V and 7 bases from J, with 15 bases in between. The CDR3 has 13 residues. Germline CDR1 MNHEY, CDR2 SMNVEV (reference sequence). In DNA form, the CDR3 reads TGTGCCAGCAGAGAGGGGACGGGGGTTGGCTACACCTTC. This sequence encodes CASREGTGVGYTF.

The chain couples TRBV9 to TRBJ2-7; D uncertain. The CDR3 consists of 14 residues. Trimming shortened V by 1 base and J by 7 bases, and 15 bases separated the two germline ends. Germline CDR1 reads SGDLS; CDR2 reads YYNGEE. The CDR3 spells CASSVMPFLGEQYF. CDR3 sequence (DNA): TGTGCCAGCAGCGTAATGCCTTTCTTAGGGGAGCAGTACTTC.

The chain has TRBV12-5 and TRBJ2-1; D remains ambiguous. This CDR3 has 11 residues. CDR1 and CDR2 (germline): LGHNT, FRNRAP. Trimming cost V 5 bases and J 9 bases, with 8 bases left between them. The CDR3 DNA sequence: TGTGCTAGTGGTCACTTTCCTGAGCAGTTCTTC. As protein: CASGHFPEQFF.

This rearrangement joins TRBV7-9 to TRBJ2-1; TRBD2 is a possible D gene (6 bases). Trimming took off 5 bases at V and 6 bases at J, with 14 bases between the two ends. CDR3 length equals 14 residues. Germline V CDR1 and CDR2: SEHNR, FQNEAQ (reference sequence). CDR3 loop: CASSTPGLGNEQFF. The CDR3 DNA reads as TGTGCCAGCAGCACCCCGGGACTGGGCAATGAGCAGTTCTTC.

In DNA form, the CDR3 reads TGTGCCAGCTCACCAGTTAGCGGACACTACGAGCAGTACTTC. Translating gives CASSPVSGHYEQYF. The chain uses TRBV18 and TRBJ2-7; D possibly corresponds to TRBD2 (6 bases). The CDR3 is 14 amino acids. V was clipped by 2 bases and J by 3 bases, with 11 bases between them. Germline CDR1 is KGHSH and CDR2 is LQKENI.

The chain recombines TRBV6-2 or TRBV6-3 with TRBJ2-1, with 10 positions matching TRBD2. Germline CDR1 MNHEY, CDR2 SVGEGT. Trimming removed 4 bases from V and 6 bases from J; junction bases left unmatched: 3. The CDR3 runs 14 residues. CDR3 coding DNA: TGTGCCAGCAGTTTTTCTAGCGGGAGCAATGAGCAGTTCTTC. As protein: CASSFSSGSNEQFF.

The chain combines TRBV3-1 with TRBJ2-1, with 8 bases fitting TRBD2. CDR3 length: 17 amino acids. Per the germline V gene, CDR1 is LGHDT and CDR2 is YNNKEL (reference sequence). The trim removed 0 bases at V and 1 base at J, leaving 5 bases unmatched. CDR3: CASSQETSGSSYNEQFF. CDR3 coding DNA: TGTGCCAGCAGCCAAGAGACAAGCGGGAGTTCCTACAATGAGCAGTTCTTC.

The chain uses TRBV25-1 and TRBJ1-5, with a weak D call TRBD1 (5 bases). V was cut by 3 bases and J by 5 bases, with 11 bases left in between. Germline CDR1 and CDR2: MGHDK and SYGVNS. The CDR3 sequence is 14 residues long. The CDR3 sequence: CASSEQGGDQPQHF. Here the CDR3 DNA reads TGTGCCAGCAGTGAGCAGGGAGGAGATCAGCCCCAGCATTTT.

The CDR3 spells CASSQEREHNTGELFF. CDR3 bases: TGTGCCAGCAGCCAAGAAAGGGAGCACAACACCGGGGAGCTGTTTTTT. The chain is built from TRBV3-1 and TRBJ2-2; D possibly corresponds to TRBD2 (5 bases). The length of the CDR3 is 16 residues. Trimming pared 0 bases from V and 2 bases from J, leaving 10 bases between. In germline, CDR1 is LGHDT, CDR2 YNNKEL (reference sequence).

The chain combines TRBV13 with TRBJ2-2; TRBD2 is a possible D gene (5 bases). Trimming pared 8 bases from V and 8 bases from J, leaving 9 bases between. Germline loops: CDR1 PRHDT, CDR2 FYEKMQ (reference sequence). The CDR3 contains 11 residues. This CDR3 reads CASSEVGELFF. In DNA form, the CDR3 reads TGTGCCAGCTCGGAGGTTGGGGAGCTGTTTTTT.

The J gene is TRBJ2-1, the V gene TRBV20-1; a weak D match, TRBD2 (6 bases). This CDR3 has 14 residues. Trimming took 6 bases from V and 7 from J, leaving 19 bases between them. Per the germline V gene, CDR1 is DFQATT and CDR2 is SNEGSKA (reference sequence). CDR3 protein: CSANGGGRVNEQFF. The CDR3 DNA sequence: TGCAGTGCAAACGGGGGTGGGCGGGTGAATGAGCAGTTCTTC.

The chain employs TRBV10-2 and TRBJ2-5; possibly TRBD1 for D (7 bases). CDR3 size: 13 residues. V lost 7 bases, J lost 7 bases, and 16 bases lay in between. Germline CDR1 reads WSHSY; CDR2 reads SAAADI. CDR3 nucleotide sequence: TGCGCCAGCACTCTGACAGGGACTGGGACCCAGTACTTC. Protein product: CASTLTGTGTQYF.

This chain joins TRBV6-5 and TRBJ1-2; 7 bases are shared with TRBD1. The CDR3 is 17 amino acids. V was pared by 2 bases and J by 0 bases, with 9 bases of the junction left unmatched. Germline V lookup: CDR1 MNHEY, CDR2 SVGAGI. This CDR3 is CASSYPEWQGANYGYTF. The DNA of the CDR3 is TGTGCCAGCAGTTACCCGGAGTGGCAGGGGGCTAACTATGGCTACACCTTC.

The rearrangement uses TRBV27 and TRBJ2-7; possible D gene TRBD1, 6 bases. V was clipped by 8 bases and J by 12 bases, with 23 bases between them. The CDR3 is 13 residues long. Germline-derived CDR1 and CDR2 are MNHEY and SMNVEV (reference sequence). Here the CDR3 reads CASGSGTTSWSYF. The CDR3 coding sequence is TGTGCCAGCGGGTCCGGGACAACCTCTTGGTCGTACTTC.

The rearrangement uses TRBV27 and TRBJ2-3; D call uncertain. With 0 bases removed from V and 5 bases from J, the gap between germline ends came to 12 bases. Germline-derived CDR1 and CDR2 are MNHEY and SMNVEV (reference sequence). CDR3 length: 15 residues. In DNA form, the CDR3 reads TGTGCCAGCAGTTTATCGGTGGGCCTAAAAGATACGCAGTATTTT. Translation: CASSLSVGLKDTQYF.

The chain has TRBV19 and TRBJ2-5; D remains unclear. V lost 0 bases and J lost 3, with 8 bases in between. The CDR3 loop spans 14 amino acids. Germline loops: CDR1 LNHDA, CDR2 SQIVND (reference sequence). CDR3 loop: CASSIDLEEETQYF. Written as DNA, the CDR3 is TGTGCCAGTAGTATAGACTTGGAAGAAGAGACCCAGTACTTC.

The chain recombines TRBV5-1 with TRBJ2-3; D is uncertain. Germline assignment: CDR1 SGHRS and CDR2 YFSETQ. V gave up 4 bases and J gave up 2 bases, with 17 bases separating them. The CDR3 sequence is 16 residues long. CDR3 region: CASSPDGRRYTDTQYF. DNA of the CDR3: TGCGCCAGCAGCCCGGACGGGCGGCGGTACACAGATACGCAGTATTTT.